This entry lists 3 T cell receptor beta chains sequenced from one sample in a study of T cell repertoires in cytomegalovirus infection. MiXCR, applied by TCRdb to the reads, yields one record per CDR3 protein. The data hold some 180,000 distinct CDR3 sequences, with about a tenth observed a single time. The specimen was PBMCs. These receptors were taken from a human donor in good health (CMV status not recorded). Some clones in this sample may be carry-over from other donors' samples.

Ten or more counts support this clonotype. The rearrangement joins TRBV7-9 to TRBJ2-1; the match to TRBD2 covers 10 bases. The V gene's germline CDR1 is SEHNR and CDR2 FQNEAQ (reference sequence). CDR3 length equals 12 residues. V dropped 5 bases and J dropped 10; count of bases not matched to a gene: 2. CDR3 nucleotide sequence: TGTGCCAGCAGCCAGGGACTAGCGGAGCAGTTCTTC. It specifies CASSQGLAEQFF.

This clonotype appeared many times. The chain combines TRBV7-2 with TRBJ2-1; 10 bases are shared with TRBD2. CDR3 size: 15 residues. Per germline, CDR1 SGHTA and CDR2 FQGNSA. V gave up 4 bases and J gave up 7 bases; unmatched junction bases: 7. Written as DNA, the CDR3 is TGTGCCAGCAGCTGGTCAGCGGGAGGGCCAAATGAGCAGTTCTTC. Protein sequence: CASSWSAGGPNEQFF.

This clonotype appeared a few times. The chain couples TRBV5-6 to TRBJ2-1; TRBD1 aligns across 9 bases. This CDR3 has 17 residues. CDR1 is SGHDT and CDR2 is YYEEEE in the germline V gene. With V trimmed by 2 bases and J by 2 bases, 8 bases remained unmatched. The CDR3 is CASSFTGTGTTYNEQFF. CDR3 bases: TGTGCCAGCAGCTTTACCGGGACAGGGACGACCTACAATGAGCAGTTCTTC.